This TCR beta chain was documented in a study of early T cells in non-severe SARS-CoV-2 infection. cDNA molecules, individually, were tagged with unique molecular identifiers. TCRdb redid the calling of the 5' RACE reads with MiXCR, one entry per CDR3 protein. Among 80,000 to 95,000 distinct CDR3 sequences, roughly 15% were seen once, and the ten largest hold approximately 5.1%. This clonotype has only a few counts. V was shortened by 5 bases and J by 2 bases, with 14 bases between the two germline ends. The germline V gene encodes CDR1 SGHAT and CDR2 FQNNGV. CDR3 length: 15 residues. The clonotype comes from an adult who was a healthcare worker with PCR-confirmed SARS-CoV-2 infection or an uninfected control (not recorded which). Sequences were derived from whole blood, sampled at baseline. The chain couples TRBV11-2 to TRBJ2-3, with D possibly matching TRBD2 (6 bases). CDR3: CASSPPGLPTDTQYF. CDR3 bases: TGTGCCAGCAGCCCCCCGGGACTCCCCACAGATACGCAGTATTTT. The full variable domain, rest sourced from reference TRBV11-2 and TRBJ2-3, is EAGVAQSPRYKIIEKRQSVAFWCNPISGHATLYWYQQILGQGPKLLIQFQNNGVVDDSQLPKDRFSAERLKGVDSTLKIQPAKLEDSAVYLCASSPPGLPTDTQYFGPGTRLTVL.